This T cell receptor beta chain was retrieved from a study of identical twins (dated by TCRdb to about 2016). As for the study more broadly: To test whether fetal clonotypes persist, the study used deep sequencing on TCR alpha and beta repertoires from monozygotic twins, unrelated adults of various ages, and cord blood. Replicate twin experiments were performed at different times using different library preparation protocols to rule out contamination.

Only healthy Caucasian donors were included. Three pairs of female monozygotic twins, all aged about 18 to 30 years, were included in the twin cohort. Positive isolation kits from Invitrogen were used to isolate CD4+ and CD8+ T cell populations. Results and caveats for the whole study, not just this receptor: Compared with coincidental sharing between unrelated individuals, an excess of low generation-probability sequences was observed among out-of-frame TCR alpha sequences shared between twins. Out-of-frame TCR alpha sharing in monozygotic twins was systematically underestimated by recombination models, whereas sharing between unrelated individuals was in agreement with the recombination models. Zero-insertion analyses could be partly confounded by invariant T cells such as MAIT and iNKT, although diverse VJ usage argued against such confounding for most clonotypes. A weaker excess of twin sharing was found in beta out-of-frame sequences because the signal-to-noise ratio was lowered by fewer shared sequences. Because the same donors could not be followed over many years, the conclusions relied on cross-sectional statistical analysis. Fewer insertions were carried by abundant cord blood beta clonotypes; a weaker similar trend was observed in young adult naive repertoires, while no such trend was observed in memory repertoires.

The germline V gene supplies CDR1 KGHSH and CDR2 LQKENI. Spanning cysteine to phenylalanine, the CDR3 consists of 13 amino acids. CDR3 DNA is the only sequence kept; it has 39 bases, read in frame from the first base. V lost 0 bases and J lost 7 bases; the stretch between them is 7 bases long. The library relied on 5' RACE. Reads for this sample came from an Illumina HiSeq 2000. Template switching added a universal primer binding site, and the final cDNA carried a unique molecular identifier that allowed TCR cDNA molecules to be counted accurately. Specific primers in the conserved constant-segment region were used to synthesize first-strand cDNA for the TCR alpha and beta chains. To control for contamination, each cDNA library was double barcoded with a SMART-Mk sample barcode plus Illumina barcodes. TruSeq adapter sequences and Illumina sample barcodes were added in two successive PCR steps. The TCR alpha and beta cDNA libraries were sequenced on the Illumina HiSeq platform using custom primers. For the original study's pipeline: MiGEC was used to process raw reads and extract unique molecular identifiers, and MiXCR was used to find CDR3 positions. For each individual, recombination models were inferred using an EM algorithm with the repgenHMM and IGoR tools. Shared clonotypes were analyzed with the tcR package in R, and sharing was normalized by the product of cloneset sizes. Out-of-frame nonproductive sequences were analyzed to study raw recombination free of thymic and clonal selection effects. TCRdb handled the public reads itself, with Q25 trimming in fastp and clone calling in MiXCR, and kept productive beta chains. Every CDR3 protein is listed once, alongside the most common genes and DNA of its rows. The V and J calls, along with clone size, are taken from TCRdb and not from the paper's own processing. The sample table lists hundreds of thousands of distinct CDR3 sequences, 20% to 25% of them with a count of one. About 0.48% of the sample lies in the top ten.

The table lists this clonotype with a few counts. Its antigen is unknown. Per-nucleotide qualities are absent, and no much larger clonotype sits a single base away. The same sample was also used in a study of yellow fever vaccine responses in identical twins. According to the second study: The authors reported that the T cell response to vaccination in identical twins appeared partly convergent and partly personalized. In identical twins, the study followed T cell clones that responded to the vaccine with precision.

The sequenced sample was CD4+ T cells sorted from blood. The receptor chain draws on TRBV18 and TRBJ2-1; no confident D gene assignment can be made. This receptor was obtained from a woman between 18 and 30 years old in good health. In nucleotides, the sequence is TGTGCCAGCTCACCACCAGGGTGGAATGAGCAGTTCTTC. Translated, it reads CASSPPGWNEQFF.